The 28 T cell receptor beta chains presented below share a single source sample, sequenced in a study of PD-1 blockade in classical Hodgkin lymphoma. Time point indicated: newly diagnosed, previously untreated cHL patient sample. Thawed PBMCs supplied CD8+ T cells via magnetic negative selection. The data were produced by immunoSEQ multiplex PCR, yet TCRdb's version contains in-frame clones alone and is incomplete. The data contain around 23,000 clones, more than 75% of them singletons. Sequencing was performed on CD8+ T cells from blood. Receptors originate from a human donor with classical Hodgkin lymphoma.

The chain links TRBV9 to TRBJ2-2; the match to TRBD2 covers 7 bases. The CDR3 loop spans 15 amino acids. CDR1 SGDLS and CDR2 YYNGEE come from the germline V gene. V shed 4 bases, J shed 6 bases, and the junction held 9 bases outside the gene matches. In DNA form, the CDR3 reads TGTGCCAGCAGCCCCGCTCCGGGGAGGGCCGGGGAGCTGTTTTTT. Translation gives CASSPAPGRAGELFF.

V and J are TRBV6-1 and TRBJ1-2, with a tentative D call TRBD1 (6 bases). The CDR3 is 18 amino acids. Trimming left V 3 bases short and J 2 bases short, with 22 bases between. Per germline, CDR1 MNHNS and CDR2 SASEGT. CDR3 sequence (DNA): TGTGCCAGCAGTGAGTCTCGCAGGGGCCAGGATCTAAACTATGGCTACACCTTC. It specifies CASSESRRGQDLNYGYTF.

The chain joins TRBV30 to TRBJ2-7; no firm D call. This CDR3 spans 13 amino acids. CDR1 GTSNPN and CDR2 SVGIG come from the germline V gene (reference sequence). V gave up 1 base and J gave up 4 bases, with 11 bases separating them. The CDR3 reads CAWSAASYYEQYF. The DNA for the CDR3 is TGTGCCTGGAGTGCCGCCAGCTATTACGAGCAGTACTTC.

This rearrangement joins TRBV7-8 to TRBJ1-1, with D perhaps TRBD1 (5 bases). The V end was cut by 5 bases, the J end by 5 bases, with 15 bases between. This CDR3 is built from 14 residues. The germline V gene has CDR1 SGHVS and CDR2 FQNEAQ. The DNA of the CDR3 is TGTGCCAGCAGCCCACTACGGTGGGGGACTGAAGCTTTCTTT. Translated, it gives CASSPLRWGTEAFF.

The rearrangement uses TRBV30 and TRBJ1-5, with 8 bases aligning to TRBD1. Per germline, CDR1 GTSNPN and CDR2 SVGIG (reference sequence). The ends lost 0 bases at V and 4 bases at J; junction bases unmatched: 14. The CDR3 is 18 residues long. CDR3 sequence (DNA): TGTGCCTGGAGTGTACCTTCACCCCCCTACAGGGGGAATCAGCCCCAGCATTTT. Its translation: CAWSVPSPPYRGNQPQHF.

The chain joins TRBV7-9 to TRBJ2-7, with 11 bases that match TRBD1. The ends lost 5 bases at V and 1 base at J; junction bases unmatched: 4. The CDR3 extends over 15 amino acids. The germline V gene has CDR1 SEHNR and CDR2 FQNEAQ (reference sequence). The CDR3: CASSHGTGGSYEQYF. DNA for the CDR3: TGTGCCAGCAGCCACGGGACAGGGGGATCCTACGAGCAGTACTTC.

The genes are TRBV6-5 and TRBJ2-7; 11 bases fit TRBD2. After removal of 4 bases from V and 0 bases from J, the junction contained 2 bases not matched to a gene. Per the germline V gene, CDR1 is MNHEY and CDR2 is SVGAGI. This CDR3 is built from 15 residues. The CDR3 DNA reads as TGTGCCAGCAGTTTTACTAGCGGGGGCTCCTACGAGCAGTACTTC. Its protein is CASSFTSGGSYEQYF.

V is TRBV5-4 and J is TRBJ2-3, with no clear D. Trimming took 2 bases from V and 12 from J, leaving 13 bases between them. There are 12 residues in the CDR3. CDR1 is SGHNT and CDR2 is YYREEE in the germline V gene (reference sequence). CDR3: CASSFGPDPQYF. The DNA for the CDR3 is TGTGCCAGCAGCTTCGGTCCCGACCCACAGTATTTT.

This chain uses TRBV28 with TRBJ2-7; 7 bases agree with TRBD2. V trimming: 3 bases; J trimming: 1 base; junction bases outside the gene matches: 3. The length of the CDR3 is 14 residues. The V gene's germline CDR1 is MDHEN and CDR2 SYDVKM. The DNA of the CDR3 is TGTGCCAGCAGTTTGGGGGAGGGTTCCTACGAGCAGTACTTC. It specifies CASSLGEGSYEQYF.

The chain combines TRBV7-9 with TRBJ1-3, with D hard to call. Germline CDR1 and CDR2: SEHNR and FQNEAQ (reference sequence). The CDR3 contains 13 residues. Trimming removed 2 bases from V and 4 bases from J, with 6 bases in between. In nucleotides, the CDR3 is TGTGCCAGCAGCTTAACAGTAGGAAACACCATATATTTT. Amino acid sequence: CASSLTVGNTIYF. Combining the CDR3 with reference TRBV7-9 and TRBJ1-3 gives the whole variable domain DTGVSQNPRHKITKRGQNVTFRCDPISEHNRLYWYRQTLGQGPEFLTYFQNEAQLEKSRLLSDRFSAERPKGSFSTLEIQRTEQGDSAMYLCASSLTVGNTIYFGEGSWLTVV.

The chain couples TRBV10-3 to TRBJ1-5, with TRBD1 as a possible D gene (5 bases). Germline V gene sequence: CDR1 ENHRY, CDR2 SYGVKD. V was cut by 3 bases and J by 7 bases, with 7 bases left in between. This CDR3 is 12 amino acids long. The CDR3, as DNA: TGTGCCATCAGTGATCGGGGCCAGCCCCAGCATTTT. Its protein is CAISDRGQPQHF.

The rearrangement joins TRBV6-1 to TRBJ1-2; no clear D gene. This CDR3 comprises 12 residues. Germline V gene data show CDR1 as MNHNS and CDR2 as SASEGT. The V end was cut by 7 bases, the J end by 3 bases, with 9 bases between. The chain's CDR3 is CASKWQDYGYTF. CDR3 nucleotides: TGTGCCAGCAAGTGGCAAGACTATGGCTACACCTTC.

The CDR3 DNA is TGTGCCAGCAGCGCGACAGGAGGGAATGGCTACACCTTC. It is translated as CASSATGGNGYTF. The chain combines TRBV9 with TRBJ1-2; a possible D gene is TRBD1 (6 bases). The CDR3 has 13 residues. In germline, CDR1 is SGDLS, CDR2 YYNGEE. V was trimmed by 3 bases and J by 6 bases, leaving 12 bases between them.

The gene calls are TRBV29-1 and TRBJ2-7; 10 nucleotides agree with TRBD1. Germline assignment: CDR1 SQVTM and CDR2 ANQGSEA. CDR3 size: 12 residues. Trimming removed 7 bases from V and 6 bases from J; junction bases left unmatched: 6. This CDR3 is CSAGTGAVEQYF. The CDR3 DNA sequence: TGCAGCGCCGGGACAGGGGCGGTCGAGCAGTACTTC.

This rearrangement joins TRBV9 to TRBJ2-1; 10 bases fit TRBD2. The ends lost 1 base at V and 7 bases at J; junction bases unmatched: 2. Germline V gives CDR1 SGDLS, CDR2 YYNGEE. The length of the CDR3 is 14 residues. CDR3 sequence (DNA): TGTGCCAGCAGCGTACTAGCGGGAGCGAATGAGCAGTTCTTC. It encodes CASSVLAGANEQFF.

This clone is a singleton in its sample. The genes are TRBV28 and TRBJ1-1; maybe TRBD1 (5 bases). Germline V gene data show CDR1 as MDHEN and CDR2 as SYDVKM. CDR3 length: 15 amino acids. Between the trimmed V and J ends, which lost 1 base and 6 bases, there was a span of 15 bases. CDR3 coding DNA: TGTGCCAGCAGTTTATCTTTGGACTGGGGGGCTGAAGCTTTCTTT. Its translation: CASSLSLDWGAEAFF.

This chain joins TRBV6-6 and TRBJ1-1; a possible D gene is TRBD1 (5 bases). The CDR3 consists of 15 residues. CDR1 is MNHNY, CDR2 SVGAGI, per germline (reference sequence). V lost 7 bases, J lost 3 bases, and 18 bases lay in between. The CDR3 reads CASTEAPDSYTEAFF. CDR3 coding DNA: TGTGCCAGCACCGAAGCCCCAGACAGCTACACTGAAGCTTTCTTT.

This rearrangement joins TRBV5-4 to TRBJ2-3; D gene uncertain. Trimming cost V 4 bases and J 2 bases, with 8 bases left between them. The CDR3 length is 13 residues. The germline gives CDR1 SGHNT, CDR2 YYREEE (reference sequence). CDR3 in DNA: TGTGCCAGCAGCCTCGAGCACACAGATACGCAGTATTTT. Amino acid sequence: CASSLEHTDTQYF.

V gene TRBV5-6 combines with J gene TRBJ2-1; possible D gene TRBD1, 6 bases. V lost 2 bases and J 3 bases, leaving 12 bases between the germline ends. The CDR3 is made up of 15 amino acids. Germline lookup yields CDR1 SGHDT and CDR2 YYEEEE. The CDR3 loop reads CASSLGRGYYNEQFF. Written as DNA, the CDR3 is TGTGCCAGCAGCTTAGGAAGGGGGTACTACAATGAGCAGTTCTTC.

The chain has TRBV27 and TRBJ1-5; D is undetermined. This CDR3 comprises 15 residues. V dropped 2 bases and J dropped 7 bases, with 15 bases sitting between them. The V gene's germline CDR1 is MNHEY and CDR2 SMNVEV (reference sequence). CDR3 loop: CASSLGSPRGQPQHF. CDR3 sequence (DNA): TGTGCCAGCAGTTTAGGATCCCCGCGAGGGCAGCCCCAGCATTTT.

This chain uses TRBV6-5 with TRBJ1-5, with D perhaps TRBD1 (5 bases). The germline V gene encodes CDR1 MNHEY and CDR2 SVGAGI. The CDR3 spans 15 residues. Trimming took off 3 bases at V and 6 bases at J, with 15 bases between the two ends. The CDR3 DNA is TGTGCCAGCAGTTATTCGGCAGGGAGAGGTCAGCCCCAGCATTTT. It yields the protein CASSYSAGRGQPQHF.

This chain joins TRBV11-2 and TRBJ1-1, with D uncertain. V dropped 1 base and J dropped 4 bases, with 13 bases sitting between them. CDR1 is SGHAT, CDR2 FQNNGV, per germline. This CDR3 region has 15 residues. The CDR3 nucleotides are TGTGCCAGCAGCTTAGTCTCCGGTCGGGCCACTGAAGCTTTCTTT. Encoded protein: CASSLVSGRATEAFF.

On this clone: The DNA is left out, because the CDR3 cannot be placed on it with certainty; the CDR3 is given as TCRdb lists it. V is TRBV4-1 and J is TRBJ2-5. The CDR3 is made up of 15 amino acids, end residues included. Germline CDR1 reads MGHRA; CDR2 reads YSYEKL. This CDR3 is CASSPTFGAGETQYF.

This chain links TRBV29-1 with TRBJ2-1, with D possibly TRBD1 on 5 matching bases. This CDR3 is built from 12 residues. The V gene lost 5 bases and the J gene lost 8 bases, with 13 bases spanning the gap. Germline V CDR1 and CDR2: SQVTM, ANQGSEA. CDR3 sequence reads: CSVTLKGDEQFF. In DNA form, the CDR3 reads TGCAGCGTTACCCTGAAAGGGGATGAGCAGTTCTTC.

V usage is TRBV11-2 and J usage is TRBJ1-3; D is undetermined. Trimming cost V 0 bases and J 11 bases, with 14 bases left between them. The CDR3 length is 14 residues. Per germline, CDR1 SGHAT and CDR2 FQNNGV. As DNA, the CDR3 is TGTGCCAGCAGCTTAGATCTCCGGGGATTTCCCATATATTTT. Encoded protein: CASSLDLRGFPIYF. Full variable domain (missing parts from reference TRBV11-2 and TRBJ1-3): EAGVAQSPRYKIIEKRQSVAFWCNPISGHATLYWYQQILGQGPKLLIQFQNNGVVDDSQLPKDRFSAERLKGVDSTLKIQPAKLEDSAVYLCASSLDLRGFPIYFGEGSWLTVV.

V is TRBV2 and J is TRBJ2-3; D remains ambiguous. V was trimmed by 0 bases and J by 2 bases, leaving 15 bases between them. This CDR3 contains 17 residues. CDR1 SNHLY and CDR2 FYNNEI come from the germline V gene. The CDR3 DNA is TGTGCCAGCAGTGAAGCGCTTCGAGAGGCCCCCACAGATACGCAGTATTTT. The encoded protein is CASSEALREAPTDTQYF. The full variable domain, its missing parts supplied by reference TRBV2 and TRBJ2-3, is EPEVTQTPSHQVTQMGQEVILRCVPISNHLYFYWYRQILGQKVEFLVSFYNNEISEKSEIFDDQFSVERPDGSNFTLKIRSTKLEDSAMYFCASSEALREAPTDTQYFGPGTRLTVL.

V usage is TRBV9 and J usage is TRBJ2-3; D is uncertain. The CDR3 loop spans 15 amino acids. The germline V gene has CDR1 SGDLS and CDR2 YYNGEE. Trimming removed 3 bases at V and 1 base at J, with 12 bases between. The CDR3, as DNA: TGTGCCAGCAGCGCCGATGAAATGGGCACAGATACGCAGTATTTT. It codes for CASSADEMGTDTQYF.

The rearrangement joins TRBV6-4 to TRBJ2-3; TRBD2 agrees at 11 bases. This CDR3 has 14 residues. Germline-derived CDR1 and CDR2 are MRHNA and SNTAGT. Unmatched junction bases numbered 3, after V lost 6 bases and J lost 4 bases. As DNA, the CDR3 is TGTGCCAGCAGCTTAGCGGGGGGGTCAGATACGCAGTATTTT. This sequence encodes CASSLAGGSDTQYF.